This T cell receptor beta chain was documented in a study of T cells after yellow fever vaccination (dated by TCRdb to between 2018 and 2021). Regarding the research as a whole: Libraries from fractions with low cell numbers were prepared with the SMART-Seq v4 Ultra Low Input RNA kit. To follow T-cell clones before and after primary and booster YFV17D yellow fever vaccination, bulk TCR alpha and beta repertoires were sequenced over time. Two healthy male donors made up the cohort, one aged 18 to 30 years and the other aged 30 to 40 years. Blood samples were taken at several timepoints before and after primary and secondary immunization, and bulk PBMC replicates and cell subsets were isolated. What the study reported, not specific to this receptor: After the booster, most of the clones that had expanded following primary vaccination were detected again (almost 98% of CD4 and around 88% of CD8), which suggests that memory was broadly maintained. The study included only a couple of donors, which limits how far the findings can be generalized. Compared with the primary T-cell response, the secondary T-cell response was weaker but faster, peaking on day 5 rather than day 15. A small share of clonotypes occurred in both CD4 and CD8 compartments, likely arising from convergent recombination. Because abundant contaminating clonotypes from the bulk population could be contained in FACS-sorted repertoires, computational filtering was required.

The reads were generated on an Illumina NovaSeq 6000. TCR cDNA was synthesized by 5'RACE template switching, through which a universal primer site and unique molecular identifiers were introduced. Priming for cDNA synthesis came from both the TCR alpha and TCR beta constant segments. Library amplification involved two PCR steps, and the second step added sample barcodes and sequencing adapters. Sequencing of libraries was done on Illumina HiSeq 2500 (2x100 bp) or NovaSeq (2x150 bp). The source study handled its data this way. MIGEC was used to demultiplex reads and collapse the reads into UMI consensus sequences, and MiXCR was used for V(D)J alignment. Using edgeR on replicate PBMC samples, clonotypes were called vaccine-responding if FDR was below 0.01 and the log2 fold change was above 5 up to day 15. Bulk clonotypes were assigned CD4 or CD8 identity according to which sequenced CD4 or CD8 repertoire held them at higher abundance. TCRdb reanalyzed the raw reads on its own, using fastp at Q25 for trimming and MiXCR for clone calling, and kept in-frame beta chains. Every entry covers one CDR3 protein and lists the most common genes and DNA from its rows. Here the V and J calls rest on TCRdb's processing, not on the authors' analysis. Across this sample there are 180,000 or so distinct CDR3 sequences, with approximately 11% seen only once. Of the sample, 30% to 45% is held by the ten largest clones.

This specimen's treatment or condition label, per the study, means: live attenuated yellow fever vaccine strain. PBMCs were isolated from peripheral blood using a standard Ficoll-Paque protocol. Dynabeads CD4 and CD8 positive selection kits were used to isolate CD4 and CD8 T-cell fractions. TriZol was used to extract RNA from bulk PBMCs, from CD4 and CD8 fractions, and from dextramer-positive and dextramer-negative fractions. From cysteine to phenylalanine, the CDR3 is 14 amino acids long. Only the CDR3 DNA stays, 42 bases, in frame from base 1. Ends trimmed: V by 3 bases, J by 8 bases; bases unmatched to a gene: 5. This clonotype has ten or more counts. The clone's antigen remains unknown. No base qualities exist here, and no much larger clone lies one base off it.

Rearrangement joined TRBV12-3 or TRBV12-4 to TRBJ2-1; TRBD1 fits 9 bases in the junction. This specimen was CD8+ T cells sorted from PBMCs, taken 15 days after the yellow fever booster vaccination. This clonotype was obtained from a man younger than 35 who received the YFV17D yellow fever vaccine. Here the CDR3 is given as CASSLGGQGDEQFF. The DNA sequence reads TGTGCCAGCAGTTTGGGGGGACAGGGCGATGAGCAGTTCTTC.